The 3 T cell receptor beta chains in this list originate from one sample, sequenced in a study of a mutant IDH1 vaccine in newly diagnosed glioma. Time point of the sample: week 35, safety follow-up. Doses comprised 300 ug of mutant IDH1 20-mer peptide each, plus topical imiquimod. The antigens these receptors bind are not known. Assay: immunoSEQ multiplex PCR; the TCRdb copy retains only in-frame clones and omits some. There are about 74,000 clones in the sample; around 84% occur only once, and approximately 2% lies in the top ten. Sample: PBMCs, taken from a glioma patient whose treatment included an IDH1 peptide vaccine. The receptor source for this set is a man aged 25 to 45 with glioma.

This rearrangement joins TRBV11-2 to TRBJ2-3, with D tentatively TRBD2 (6 bases). Trimming stripped 1 base from V and 1 base from J, with 9 bases between. The CDR3 covers 15 residues. Germline lookup yields CDR1 SGHAT and CDR2 FQNNGV. The CDR3 DNA reads as TGTGCCAGCAGCTTAGTAGGCGGGGGCACAGATACGCAGTATTTT. It is translated as CASSLVGGGTDTQYF.

This chain connects TRBV5-1 to TRBJ1-1; no definite D call. Per the germline V gene, CDR1 is SGHRS and CDR2 is YFSETQ. Trimming took off 0 bases at V and 1 base at J, with 4 bases between the two ends. This CDR3 region has 13 residues. CDR3 loop: CASSLAWNTEAFF. The CDR3 nucleotides read TGCGCCAGCAGCTTGGCGTGGAACACTGAAGCTTTCTTT.

In this sample, this clone turned up once. The V and J genes are TRBV30 and TRBJ1-2, with TRBD1 identical over 9 bases. Germline CDR1 and CDR2: GTSNPN and SVGIG (reference sequence). The trim removed 2 bases at V and 2 bases at J, leaving 0 bases unmatched. The CDR3 has 13 residues. CDR3 nucleotides: TGTGCCTGGAGTACAGGGGGCAACTATGGCTACACCTTC. It yields the protein CAWSTGGNYGYTF.